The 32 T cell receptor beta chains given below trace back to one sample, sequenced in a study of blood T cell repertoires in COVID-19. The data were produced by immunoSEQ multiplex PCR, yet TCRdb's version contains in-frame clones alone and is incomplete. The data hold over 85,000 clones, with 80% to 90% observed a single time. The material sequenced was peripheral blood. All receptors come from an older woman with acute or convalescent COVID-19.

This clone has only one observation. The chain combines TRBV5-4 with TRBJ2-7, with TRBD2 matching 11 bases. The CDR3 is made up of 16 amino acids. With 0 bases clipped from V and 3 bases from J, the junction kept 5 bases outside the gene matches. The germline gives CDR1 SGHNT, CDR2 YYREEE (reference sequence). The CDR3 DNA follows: TGTGCCAGCAGCTTGGGAGGTACTAGCGGGGGCTACGAGCAGTACTTC. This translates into CASSLGGTSGGYEQYF.

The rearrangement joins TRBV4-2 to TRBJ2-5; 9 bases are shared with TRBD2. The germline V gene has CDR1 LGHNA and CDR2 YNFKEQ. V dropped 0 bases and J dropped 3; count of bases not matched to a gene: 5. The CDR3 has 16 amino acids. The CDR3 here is CASSQDGASGEETQYF. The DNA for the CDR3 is TGTGCCAGCAGCCAAGATGGGGCTAGCGGGGAAGAGACCCAGTACTTC.

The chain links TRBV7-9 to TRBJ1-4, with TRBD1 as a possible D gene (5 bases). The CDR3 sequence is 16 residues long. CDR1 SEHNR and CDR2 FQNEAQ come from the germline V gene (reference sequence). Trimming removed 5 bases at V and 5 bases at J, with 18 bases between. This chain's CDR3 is CASSLGVGSKNEKLFF. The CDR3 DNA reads TGTGCCAGCAGCCTAGGGGTGGGGAGTAAGAATGAAAAACTGTTTTTT.

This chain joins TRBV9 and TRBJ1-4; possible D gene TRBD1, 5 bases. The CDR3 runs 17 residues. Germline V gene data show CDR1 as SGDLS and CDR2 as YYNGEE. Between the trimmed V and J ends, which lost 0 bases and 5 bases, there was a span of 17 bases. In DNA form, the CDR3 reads TGTGCCAGCAGCGTAGGGGTTGGAGGGGCCGCCAATGAAAAACTGTTTTTT. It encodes CASSVGVGGAANEKLFF.

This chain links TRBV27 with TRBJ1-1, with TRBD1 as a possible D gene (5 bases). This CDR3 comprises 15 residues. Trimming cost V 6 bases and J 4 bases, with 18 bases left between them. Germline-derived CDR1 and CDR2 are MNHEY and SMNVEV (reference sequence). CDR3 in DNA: TGTGCCAGCAGACATTGGGGCACCCGATCCACTGAAGCTTTCTTT. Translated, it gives CASRHWGTRSTEAFF.

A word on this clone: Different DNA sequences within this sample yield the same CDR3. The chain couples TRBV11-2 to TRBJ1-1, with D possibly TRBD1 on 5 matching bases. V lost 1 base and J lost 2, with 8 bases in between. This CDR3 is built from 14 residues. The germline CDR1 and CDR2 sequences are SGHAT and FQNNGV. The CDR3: CASSLVQGNTEAFF. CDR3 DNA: TGTGCCAGCAGCTTAGTCCAGGGAAACACTGAAGCTTTCTTT.

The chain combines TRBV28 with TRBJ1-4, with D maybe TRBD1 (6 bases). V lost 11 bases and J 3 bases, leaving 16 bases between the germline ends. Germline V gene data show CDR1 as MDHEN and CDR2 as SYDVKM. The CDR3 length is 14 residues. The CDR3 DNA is TGTGCCGGCGGGGAGGGGGTGCCTAATGAAAAACTGTTTTTT. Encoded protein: CAGGEGVPNEKLFF. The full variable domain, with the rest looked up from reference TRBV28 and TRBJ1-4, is DVKVTQSSRYLVKRTGEKVFLECVQDMDHENMFWYRQDPGLGLRLIYFSYDVKMKEKGDIPEGYSVSREKKERFSLILESASTNQTSMYLCAGGEGVPNEKLFFGSGTQLSVL.

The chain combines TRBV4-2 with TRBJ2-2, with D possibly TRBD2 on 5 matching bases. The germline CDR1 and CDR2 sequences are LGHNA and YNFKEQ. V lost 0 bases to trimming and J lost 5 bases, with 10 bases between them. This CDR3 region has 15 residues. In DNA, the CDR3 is TGTGCCAGCAGCCAAGAATTGGGAGTAACCGGGGAGCTGTTTTTT. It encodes CASSQELGVTGELFF.

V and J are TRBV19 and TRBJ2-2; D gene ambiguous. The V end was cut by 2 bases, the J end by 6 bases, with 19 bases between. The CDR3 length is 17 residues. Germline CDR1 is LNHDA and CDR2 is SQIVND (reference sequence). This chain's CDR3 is CASSIRPTRSLPGELFF. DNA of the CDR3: TGTGCCAGTAGTATAAGGCCCACCCGATCACTACCCGGGGAGCTGTTTTTT.

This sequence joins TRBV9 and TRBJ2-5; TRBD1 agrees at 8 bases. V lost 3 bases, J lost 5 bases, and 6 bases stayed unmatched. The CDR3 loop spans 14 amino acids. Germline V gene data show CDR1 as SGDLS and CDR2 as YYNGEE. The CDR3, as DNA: TGTGCCAGCAGCGAGTCAGGGGGCGTGGAGACCCAGTACTTC. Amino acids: CASSESGGVETQYF.

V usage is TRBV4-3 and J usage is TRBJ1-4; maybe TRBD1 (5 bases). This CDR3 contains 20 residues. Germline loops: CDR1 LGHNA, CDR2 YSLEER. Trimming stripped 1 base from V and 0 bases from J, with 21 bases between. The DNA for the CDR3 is TGCGCCAGCAGCCAAGTTCCCACGGGGGGAGCCGGGGCAACTAATGAAAAACTGTTTTTT. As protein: CASSQVPTGGAGATNEKLFF.

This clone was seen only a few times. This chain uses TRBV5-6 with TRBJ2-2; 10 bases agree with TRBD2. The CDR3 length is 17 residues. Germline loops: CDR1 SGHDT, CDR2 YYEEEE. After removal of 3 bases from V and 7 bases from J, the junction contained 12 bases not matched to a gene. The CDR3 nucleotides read TGTGCCAGCAGCTCAAGGAGAGCGGGGGGGCAAGGCGGGGAGCTGTTTTTT. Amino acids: CASSSRRAGGQGGELFF.

As DNA, the CDR3 is TGCGCCAGCAGCCAATCAGGAGGAATTGATACGCAGTATTTT. It yields the protein CASSQSGGIDTQYF. This chain uses TRBV4-3 with TRBJ2-3; D perhaps matches TRBD2 (5 bases). Looked up from germline, CDR1 is LGHNA and CDR2 is YSLEER. Trimming removed 2 bases at V and 6 bases at J, with 12 bases between. This CDR3 contains 14 residues.

This CDR3 is CASSLETALNEKLFF. The CDR3 bases are TGTGCCAGCAGCTTAGAGACAGCTCTTAATGAAAAACTGTTTTTT. The chain combines TRBV7-2 with TRBJ1-4; possibly TRBD1 for D (5 bases). V was trimmed by 1 base and J by 4 bases, leaving 10 bases between them. Looked up from germline, CDR1 is SGHTA and CDR2 is FQGNSA. The CDR3 totals 15 residues.

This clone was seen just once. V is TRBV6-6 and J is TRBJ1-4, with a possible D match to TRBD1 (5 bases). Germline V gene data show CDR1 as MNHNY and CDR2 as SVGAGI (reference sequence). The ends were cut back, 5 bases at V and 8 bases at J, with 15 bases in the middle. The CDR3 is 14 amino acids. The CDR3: CASSAGHGREKLFF. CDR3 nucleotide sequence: TGTGCCAGCAGTGCCGGACACGGTCGAGAAAAACTGTTTTTT.

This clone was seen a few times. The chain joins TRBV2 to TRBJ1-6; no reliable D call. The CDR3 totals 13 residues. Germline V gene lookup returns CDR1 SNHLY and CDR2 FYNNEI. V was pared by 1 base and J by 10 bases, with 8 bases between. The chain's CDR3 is CASSEGSYSPLHF. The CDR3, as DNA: TGTGCCAGCAGTGAAGGCAGTTACTCACCCCTCCACTTT.

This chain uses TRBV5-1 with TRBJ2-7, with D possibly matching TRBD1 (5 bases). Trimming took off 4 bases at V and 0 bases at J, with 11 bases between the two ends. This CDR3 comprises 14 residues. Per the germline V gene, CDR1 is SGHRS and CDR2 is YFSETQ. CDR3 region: CASSPTASSYEQYF. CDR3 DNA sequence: TGCGCCAGCAGCCCGACAGCTAGCTCCTACGAGCAGTACTTC.

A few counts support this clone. This CDR3 is CASSPKTAGGTGELFF. The CDR3 nucleotides read TGCGCCAGCAGCCCGAAGACGGCGGGGGGCACCGGGGAGCTGTTTTTT. The genes are TRBV4-3 and TRBJ2-2; 8 nucleotides agree with TRBD2. Germline V gene data show CDR1 as LGHNA and CDR2 as YSLEER. V shed 4 bases and J 4 bases; nucleotides not matched to a gene: 8. The CDR3 runs 16 residues.

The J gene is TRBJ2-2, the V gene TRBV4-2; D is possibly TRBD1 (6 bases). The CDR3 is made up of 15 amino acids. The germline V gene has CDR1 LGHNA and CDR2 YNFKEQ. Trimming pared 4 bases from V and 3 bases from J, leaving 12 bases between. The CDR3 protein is CASSRGTRYTGELFF. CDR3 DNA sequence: TGTGCCAGCAGCCGGGGGACAAGGTACACCGGGGAGCTGTTTTTT.

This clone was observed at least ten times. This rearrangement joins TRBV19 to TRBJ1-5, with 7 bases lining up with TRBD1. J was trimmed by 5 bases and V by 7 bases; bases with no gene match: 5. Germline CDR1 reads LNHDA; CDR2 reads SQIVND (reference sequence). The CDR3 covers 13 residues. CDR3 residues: CASTRQGDQPQHF. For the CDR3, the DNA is TGTGCCAGTACTCGCCAGGGGGATCAGCCCCAGCATTTT.

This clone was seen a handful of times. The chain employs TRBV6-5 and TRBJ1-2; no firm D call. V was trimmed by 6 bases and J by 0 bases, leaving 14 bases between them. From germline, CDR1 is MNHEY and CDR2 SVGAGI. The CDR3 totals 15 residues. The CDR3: CASSFDGSANYGYTF. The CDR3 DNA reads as TGTGCCAGCAGCTTTGACGGGTCAGCTAACTATGGCTACACCTTC.

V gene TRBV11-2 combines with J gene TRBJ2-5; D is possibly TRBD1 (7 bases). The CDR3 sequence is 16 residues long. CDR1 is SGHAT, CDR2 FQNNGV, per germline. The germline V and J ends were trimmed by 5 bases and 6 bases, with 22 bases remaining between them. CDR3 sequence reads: CASSGTRRGRGQTQYF. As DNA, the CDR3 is TGTGCCAGCAGCGGTACACGGAGGGGGCGAGGACAGACCCAGTACTTC.

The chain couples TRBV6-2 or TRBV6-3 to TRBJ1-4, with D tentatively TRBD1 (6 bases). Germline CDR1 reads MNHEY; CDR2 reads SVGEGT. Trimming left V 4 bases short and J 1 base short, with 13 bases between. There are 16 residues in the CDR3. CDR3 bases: TGTGCCAGCAGTTCACCTTTCAGGGGAACTAATGAAAAACTGTTTTTT. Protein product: CASSSPFRGTNEKLFF.

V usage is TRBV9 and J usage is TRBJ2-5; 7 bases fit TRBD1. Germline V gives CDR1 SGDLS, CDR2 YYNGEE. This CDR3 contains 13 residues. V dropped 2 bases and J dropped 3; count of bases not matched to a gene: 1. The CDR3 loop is CASSVGTEETQYF. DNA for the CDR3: TGTGCCAGCAGCGTTGGGACAGAAGAGACCCAGTACTTC.

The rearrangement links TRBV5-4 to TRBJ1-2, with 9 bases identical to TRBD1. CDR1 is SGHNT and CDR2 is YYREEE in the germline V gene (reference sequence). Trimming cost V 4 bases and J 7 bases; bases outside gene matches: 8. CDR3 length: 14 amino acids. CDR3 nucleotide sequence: TGTGCCAGCAGCGAATTAGGGACAGGGAGTGGCTACACCTTC. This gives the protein CASSELGTGSGYTF.

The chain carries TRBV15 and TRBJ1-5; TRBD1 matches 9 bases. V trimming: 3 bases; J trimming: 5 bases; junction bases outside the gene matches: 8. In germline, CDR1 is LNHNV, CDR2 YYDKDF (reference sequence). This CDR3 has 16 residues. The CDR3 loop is CATSRGLQGAHQPQHF. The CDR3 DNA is TGTGCCACCAGCAGGGGTCTACAGGGGGCGCATCAGCCCCAGCATTTT.

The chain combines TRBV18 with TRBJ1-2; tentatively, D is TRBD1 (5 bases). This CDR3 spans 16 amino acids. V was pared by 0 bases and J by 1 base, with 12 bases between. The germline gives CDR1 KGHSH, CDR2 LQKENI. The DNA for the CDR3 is TGTGCCAGCTCACCACCGAGAGACAGTTTTAACTATGGCTACACCTTC. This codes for CASSPPRDSFNYGYTF. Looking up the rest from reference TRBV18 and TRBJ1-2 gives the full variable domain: NAGVMQNPRHLVRRRGQEARLRCSPMKGHSHVYWYRQLPEEGLKFMVYLQKENIIDESGMPKERFSAEFPKEGPSILRIQQVVRGDSAAYFCASSPPRDSFNYGYTFGSGTRLTVV.

The CDR3 protein is CASSMDREDTEAFF. In DNA form, the CDR3 reads TGTGCCAGCAGTATGGACAGGGAGGACACTGAAGCTTTCTTT. The chain couples TRBV6-5 to TRBJ1-1; 8 bases map to TRBD1. The V gene's germline CDR1 is MNHEY and CDR2 SVGAGI. The junction had 5 bases not matched to a gene; V was cut back by 5 bases and J by 3 bases. The CDR3 sequence is 14 residues long.

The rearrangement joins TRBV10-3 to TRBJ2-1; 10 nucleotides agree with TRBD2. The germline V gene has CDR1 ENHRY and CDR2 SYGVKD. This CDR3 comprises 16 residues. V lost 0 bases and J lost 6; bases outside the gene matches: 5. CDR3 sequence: CAISESQRGGGNEQFF. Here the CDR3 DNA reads TGTGCCATCAGTGAGTCCCAGCGGGGGGGAGGCAATGAGCAGTTCTTC.

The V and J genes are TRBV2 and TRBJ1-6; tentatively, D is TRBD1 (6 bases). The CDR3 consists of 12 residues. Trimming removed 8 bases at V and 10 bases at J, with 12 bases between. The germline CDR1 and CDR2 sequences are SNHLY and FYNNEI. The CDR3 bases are TGTGCCAGCGGGACAATTACCTCACCCCTCCACTTT. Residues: CASGTITSPLHF. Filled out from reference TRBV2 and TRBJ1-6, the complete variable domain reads EPEVTQTPSHQVTQMGQEVILRCVPISNHLYFYWYRQILGQKVEFLVSFYNNEISEKSEIFDDQFSVERPDGSNFTLKIRSTKLEDSAMYFCASGTITSPLHFGNGTRLTVT.

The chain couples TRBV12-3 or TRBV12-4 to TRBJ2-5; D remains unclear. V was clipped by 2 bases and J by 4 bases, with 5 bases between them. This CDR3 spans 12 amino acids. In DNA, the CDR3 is TGTGCCAGCAGTTTATACACAGAGACCCAGTACTTC. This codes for CASSLYTETQYF.

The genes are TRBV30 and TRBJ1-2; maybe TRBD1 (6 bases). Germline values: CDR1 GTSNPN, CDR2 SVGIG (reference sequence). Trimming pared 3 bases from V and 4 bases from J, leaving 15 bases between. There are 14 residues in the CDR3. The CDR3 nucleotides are TGTGCCTGGAGAGTGGCAGGGGTGATCTATGGCTACACCTTC. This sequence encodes CAWRVAGVIYGYTF.